This paragraph reports one T cell receptor (beta chain). The target of this receptor is not known. Base qualities are not provided; no much larger clone lies one nucleotide away. Inclusive of the bounding cysteine and phenylalanine, the CDR3 is 16 residues long. The sequence is cut down to CDR3 DNA, 48 bases in frame from base 1. The germline V end is reduced by 6 bases and the J end by 2 bases; junction bases left unmatched: 12. The sample originates from a study of cytomegalovirus exposure and HLA in healthy donors (dated by TCRdb to about 2017). Broadly, across the study: An earlier analysis of roughly 610 of the donors reported approximately 300 Gb of sequence data and 117 million unique TCR beta sequences obtained from roughly 180 million T cells. In addition to the first cohort of 666 subjects, a separate validation cohort of 100 to 150 different subjects was used. The later analysis used no new phenotypic data to find candidate immune exposures, relying instead on TCR beta sequences and their occurrence across donors. In a later genetic analysis, genome-wide SNP genotypes for about three fifths of the roughly 670 donors were used, and that subset was treated as a discovery cohort. An earlier analysis of several hundred of the donors applied high-throughput TCR beta sequencing to assess whether each TCR beta V gene segment acted as functional or pseudogenic. Donor age, sex, ethnicity and CMV serostatus were compiled together with the repertoire data. The number of typed donors differed by locus: roughly 620-640 for A, B, C, DRB1 and DQB1; approximately 540 for DQA1; fewer than 610 for DPA1; and around 470 for DPB1. The study aimed to test whether signatures of past pathogen exposure could be identified by cataloging public T cell receptors. Class I and class II HLA loci were covered by the typing at four-digit resolution. To predict cytomegalovirus infection status, the study brought together high-throughput TCR immunosequencing, statistical association of individual TCRs with disease status, and machine learning. An early release covering 500 to 750 HLA-typed donors comprised 250 to 350 gigabases of sequencing data and about 90 million unique TCR sequences. Of the roughly 400 genotyped donors, 65% to 90% fell in the genetic ancestry cluster associated with self-reported Caucasian donors. The study profiled the T cell repertoires of hundreds of subjects by immunosequencing and related them to cytomegalovirus serostatus. A later analysis re-examined previously published TCR beta repertoires from roughly 720 donors and added high-resolution HLA genotyping to investigate patterns of TCR occurrence. Four to six DR-DQ haplotypes were handled as single units for association and clustering, since linkage in the cohort was strong. All discovery cohort repertoires had been generated on a single sequencing platform. Among almost 400 genotyped donors of the cohort, an average of roughly 240,000 unique TCR beta nucleotide sequences were sequenced per donor, roughly 20% of them non-productive.

In total, fewer than 750 healthy bone marrow donors made up the cohort. At the time of sampling, all cohort members were nominally healthy, though unrecorded immune exposures were likely present. The donor tested CMV seronegative and was one of the 352 seronegative cohort members. Each donor provided a peripheral blood sample, and peripheral blood mononuclear cells were used for TCR beta sequencing. Genomic DNA was extracted from the blood cell samples with the Qiagen DNeasy Blood Extraction Kit. What the work shows at the level of the full study, not this receptor alone: Most TCR sequences were seen in very few donors, while some public TCRs were found in many individuals. A further reported finding was that TCR beta sequences accurately predicted the HLA-A and HLA-B alleles for most subjects in the first cohort. Some IMGT-functional V segments, including TRBV6-2 and TRBV6-3, could not be told apart with the 87-base-pair reads, so those segments were excluded. Most CMV-associated TCR beta chains appeared to be HLA-restricted in a later analysis, and the HLA associations seemed to be driven largely by CMV exposure. CMV serostatus was the only immune exposure information available for the cohort. In an earlier analysis of 500 to 650 of the donors, most TCR beta V segments appeared in productive rearrangements about 90% or about 30% of the time, broadly matching IMGT annotations. At a false discovery rate of 0.05, a later analysis linked around 15,000 TCR beta sequences to specific HLA alleles. This cohort had only TCR beta chains sequenced, and the lack of alpha or paired-chain data limited which features could be detected. According to a later analysis, TCR association rates differed among HLA loci, with DRB1 alleles showing the most associated TCRs and HLA-C alleles showing the fewest. Because counts were too low, 15 to 20 rarely observed V segments, including chromosome 9 orphons, were excluded from the earlier analysis of fewer than 650 of the donors. Strong co-occurrence of HLA alleles, especially DR and DQ, made assigning TCR associations to individual alleles difficult. In a later genetic analysis, a missense DCLRE1C variant was associated with V-gene and J-gene trimming of TCR beta chains, and the association was replicated in an independent cohort. The authors suggested that the approach could potentially be generalized to other disease states and immunological phenotypes. Sequencing depth was assumed to be roughly uniform across donors in the presence/absence analyses, though that assumption may not hold. Compared with equally common non-associated chains, HLA-associated TCR beta chains in a later analysis were more clonally expanded and had lower generation probabilities. A cluster of highly shared sequence variants was judged likely to represent a technical artifact of the sequencing pipeline. Linkage disequilibrium might explain the correlated functional status among segregating V segments, but an unknown experimental factor could not be excluded. In a later genetic analysis, fewer N-insertions in productive TCRs were reported among donors in an Asian-associated ancestry cluster than the approximately 670-donor mean. The classifier was reported to diagnose cytomegalovirus status with high specificity and sensitivity in both the original cohort and the validation cohort. In the study, around 150 TCR beta chains were listed as associated with cytomegalovirus. HLA typing was unavailable for some donors at each locus, so association tests used only the typed subset. A later analysis reported that several top co-occurrence clusters appeared linked to parvovirus B19, influenza, CMV and Epstein-Barr virus. A few of the identified cytomegalovirus-associated TCR beta chains were confirmed in vitro to be specific for cytomegalovirus antigens.

The method behind the library was the immunoSEQ multiplex PCR assay. The multiplex PCR relied on a mix of 60 forward primers for TCR Vbeta segments and 13 reverse primers for TCR Jbeta segments. A multiplex PCR assay on genomic DNA amplified the CDR3 region of rearranged TCR beta genes. Amplified TCR beta libraries were sequenced as 87-base-pair reads on the Illumina HiSeq System. Per the original workflow: In a later analysis, around 80 million unique TCR beta chains were counted across the roughly 700 repertoires, and about 10 million of these chains were shared by at least two donors. To remove PCR and sequencing errors, raw reads were error-corrected and collapsed into unique sequences using a nearest-neighbor algorithm that merged closely related sequences. Alignment of CDR3 sequences to IMGT reference sequences was used to assign V, D and J gene segments. For a sequence to be retained, a match of at least six nucleotides to both a V gene segment and a J gene segment was required. Rearrangements were called productive when the CDR3 lacked stop codons and stayed in frame with V and J; all others were non-productive. CDR3 was defined by IMGT convention, running from the second conserved V-encoded cysteine to the conserved J-encoded phenylalanine. The earlier analysis of a few hundred of the donors excluded any sequence lacking an unambiguous match to a single V gene segment. In an earlier analysis of 450 to 750 of the donors, a V segment was called functional when productive rearrangements were above 56.7%, and segregating when the standard deviation between donors exceeded 5%. A statistical classification framework was built to diagnose cytomegalovirus status from the catalog of TCR beta chain sequences. In a later analysis, TCR nucleotide sequences were compared against IMGT/GENE-DB human TR gene sequences so that V and J genes could be assigned. The TCRdist pipeline was used in a later analysis to assign CDR3 sequences and most-parsimonious VDJ recombination scenarios. In a later analysis, each TCR beta chain was defined by its CDR3 amino acid sequence together with its V-gene family, and reads lacking a unique V-gene family were excluded. A later analysis removed 592 highly shared, low-generation-probability nucleotide sequences to deal with suspected cross-contamination and a sequencing artifact. For each public chain, a later analysis derived a clonal expansion index from normalized ranks of inferred template counts within each repertoire. A later analysis computed generation probabilities with a VDJ recombination model fitted to out-of-frame rearrangements, and checked the results against IGoR. Hypergeometric tests were used in a later analysis to score TCR-TCR, TCR-HLA and TCR-CMV co-occurrence, with a repertoire-size bias correction applied to the TCR pairs. A later analysis estimated false discovery rates by permuting HLA or CMV assignments 20 times. In a later analysis, co-occurring TCRs were grouped using DBSCAN, and TCRdist sequence similarity was added for clustering within HLA-allele-positive subsets. Repertoires with fewer than 30,000 or more than 120,000 public chains were left out of co-occurrence clustering, as were five repertoires with anomalous nucleotide sharing. TCRdb took over this immuneACCESS table, retaining in-frame rearrangements with V and J assigned. Such tables are incomplete; in checked studies, under half of the missing clones stem from an unresolved V gene, and the remainder is unexplained. The DNA was the basis for D and trimming; V, J and clone size are from that table. The sample table lists approximately 160,000 clones, around 72% of them with a count of one. Over 1.1% of the sample is held by the ten biggest clonotypes.

The sequenced material came from PBMCs. The clonotype was recovered from a man aged 18 to 35 in good health and CMV-seronegative. Rearrangement joined TRBV23-1 to TRBJ1-1, with 7 bases aligning to TRBD1. TRBV23-1 belongs to the ORF category, with a function that is uncertain. The DNA sequence is given as TGCGCCAGCAGCAGTCAGGGGGGTGGGGCTAACACTGAAGCTTTCTTT. The translation is CASSSQGGGANTEAFF.